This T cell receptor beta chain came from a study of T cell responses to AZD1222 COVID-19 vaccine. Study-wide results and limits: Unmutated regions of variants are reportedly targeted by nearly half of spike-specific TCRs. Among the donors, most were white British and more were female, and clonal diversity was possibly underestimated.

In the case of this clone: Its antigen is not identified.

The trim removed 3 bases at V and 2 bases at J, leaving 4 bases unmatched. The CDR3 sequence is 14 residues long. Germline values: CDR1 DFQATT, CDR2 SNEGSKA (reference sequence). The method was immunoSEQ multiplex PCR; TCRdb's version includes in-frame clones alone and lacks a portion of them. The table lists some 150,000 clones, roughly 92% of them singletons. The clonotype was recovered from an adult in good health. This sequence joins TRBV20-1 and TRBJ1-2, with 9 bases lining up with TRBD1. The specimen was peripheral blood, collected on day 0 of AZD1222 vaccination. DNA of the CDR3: TGCAGTGCTAGTGCGGGACAGGGAAACTATGGCTACACCTTC. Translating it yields CSASAGQGNYGYTF.